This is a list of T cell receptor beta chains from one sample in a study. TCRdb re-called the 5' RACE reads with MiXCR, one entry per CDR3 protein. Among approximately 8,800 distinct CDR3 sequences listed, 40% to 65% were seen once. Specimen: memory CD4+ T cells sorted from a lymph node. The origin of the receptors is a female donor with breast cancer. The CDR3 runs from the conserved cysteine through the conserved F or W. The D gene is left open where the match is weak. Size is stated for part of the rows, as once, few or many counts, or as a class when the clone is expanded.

CASGRAPTDTQYF	TGTGCCAGCGGGAGGGCCCCCACAGATACGCAGTATTTT	13	TRBD2	TRBV7-2	TRBJ2-3	NA
CASRPDYKTGVYSNQPQHF	TGTGCCAGCAGGCCCGATTATAAGACAGGGGTTTATAGCAATCAGCCCCAGCATTTT	19	TRBD1	TRBV6-5	TRBJ1-5	NA
CASSPRRVAASGELFF	TGTGCCAGCAGCCCTCGGAGGGTAGCGGCTTCCGGGGAGCTGTTTTTT	16	NA	TRBV7-2	TRBJ2-2	NA
CASSQGWQGVRNSPLHF	TGCGCCAGCAGCCAAGGTTGGCAGGGGGTTCGTAATTCACCCCTCCACTTT	17	TRBD1	TRBV4-1	TRBJ1-6	NA
CASSFSDRVSGNTIYF	TGTGCCAGCAGCTTCTCGGATCGGGTCTCTGGAAACACCATATATTTT	16	NA	TRBV9	TRBJ1-3	medium-sized
CASSLTGTSGSGNEQFF	TGCGCCAGCAGCTTGACCGGGACTAGCGGGAGTGGAAATGAGCAGTTCTTC	17	TRBD2	TRBV5-1	TRBJ2-1	few
CSELTGSNEQFF	TGCAGCGAACTGACAGGGAGCAATGAGCAGTTCTTC	12	TRBD1	TRBV29-1	TRBJ2-1	medium-sized
CASSLVRIGYGANVLTF	TGCGCCAGCAGCTTGGTACGCATAGGGTATGGGGCCAACGTCCTGACTTTC	17	NA	TRBV5-1	TRBJ2-6	few
CASSRSTGDTEAFF	TGCGCCAGCAGCCGTTCGACAGGGGACACTGAAGCTTTCTTT	14	TRBD1	TRBV5-1	TRBJ1-1	NA
CASSQYPRLNEQFF	TGTGCCAGCAGCCAATACCCTAGACTGAATGAGCAGTTCTTC	14	NA	TRBV3-1	TRBJ2-1	NA
CASSQDNYNEQFF	TGCGCCAGCAGCCAAGACAACTACAATGAGCAGTTCTTC	13	NA	TRBV4-3	TRBJ2-1	few
CASSHLGGRHNEQFF	TGTGCCAGCAGTCACCTCGGGGGCAGACACAATGAGCAGTTCTTC	15	NA	TRBV27	TRBJ2-1	NA
CSVRPRGIFPYNEQFF	TGCAGCGTACGCCCCCGCGGGATTTTTCCCTACAATGAGCAGTTCTTC	16	NA	TRBV29-1	TRBJ2-1	NA
CASSHNPGRATNEKLFF	TGCGCCAGCAGCCACAACCCGGGCCGAGCAACTAATGAAAAACTGTTTTTT	17	NA	TRBV4-3	TRBJ1-4	NA
CSATPLAGGPGNEQFF	TGCAGTGCCACTCCTCTAGCGGGGGGACCAGGGAATGAGCAGTTCTTC	16	TRBD2	TRBV20-1	TRBJ2-1	few
CASSQSGLAGFF	TGTGCCAGCAGTCAATCGGGACTAGCGGGCTTCTTC	12	TRBD2	TRBV6-2/TRBV6-3	TRBJ2-7	few